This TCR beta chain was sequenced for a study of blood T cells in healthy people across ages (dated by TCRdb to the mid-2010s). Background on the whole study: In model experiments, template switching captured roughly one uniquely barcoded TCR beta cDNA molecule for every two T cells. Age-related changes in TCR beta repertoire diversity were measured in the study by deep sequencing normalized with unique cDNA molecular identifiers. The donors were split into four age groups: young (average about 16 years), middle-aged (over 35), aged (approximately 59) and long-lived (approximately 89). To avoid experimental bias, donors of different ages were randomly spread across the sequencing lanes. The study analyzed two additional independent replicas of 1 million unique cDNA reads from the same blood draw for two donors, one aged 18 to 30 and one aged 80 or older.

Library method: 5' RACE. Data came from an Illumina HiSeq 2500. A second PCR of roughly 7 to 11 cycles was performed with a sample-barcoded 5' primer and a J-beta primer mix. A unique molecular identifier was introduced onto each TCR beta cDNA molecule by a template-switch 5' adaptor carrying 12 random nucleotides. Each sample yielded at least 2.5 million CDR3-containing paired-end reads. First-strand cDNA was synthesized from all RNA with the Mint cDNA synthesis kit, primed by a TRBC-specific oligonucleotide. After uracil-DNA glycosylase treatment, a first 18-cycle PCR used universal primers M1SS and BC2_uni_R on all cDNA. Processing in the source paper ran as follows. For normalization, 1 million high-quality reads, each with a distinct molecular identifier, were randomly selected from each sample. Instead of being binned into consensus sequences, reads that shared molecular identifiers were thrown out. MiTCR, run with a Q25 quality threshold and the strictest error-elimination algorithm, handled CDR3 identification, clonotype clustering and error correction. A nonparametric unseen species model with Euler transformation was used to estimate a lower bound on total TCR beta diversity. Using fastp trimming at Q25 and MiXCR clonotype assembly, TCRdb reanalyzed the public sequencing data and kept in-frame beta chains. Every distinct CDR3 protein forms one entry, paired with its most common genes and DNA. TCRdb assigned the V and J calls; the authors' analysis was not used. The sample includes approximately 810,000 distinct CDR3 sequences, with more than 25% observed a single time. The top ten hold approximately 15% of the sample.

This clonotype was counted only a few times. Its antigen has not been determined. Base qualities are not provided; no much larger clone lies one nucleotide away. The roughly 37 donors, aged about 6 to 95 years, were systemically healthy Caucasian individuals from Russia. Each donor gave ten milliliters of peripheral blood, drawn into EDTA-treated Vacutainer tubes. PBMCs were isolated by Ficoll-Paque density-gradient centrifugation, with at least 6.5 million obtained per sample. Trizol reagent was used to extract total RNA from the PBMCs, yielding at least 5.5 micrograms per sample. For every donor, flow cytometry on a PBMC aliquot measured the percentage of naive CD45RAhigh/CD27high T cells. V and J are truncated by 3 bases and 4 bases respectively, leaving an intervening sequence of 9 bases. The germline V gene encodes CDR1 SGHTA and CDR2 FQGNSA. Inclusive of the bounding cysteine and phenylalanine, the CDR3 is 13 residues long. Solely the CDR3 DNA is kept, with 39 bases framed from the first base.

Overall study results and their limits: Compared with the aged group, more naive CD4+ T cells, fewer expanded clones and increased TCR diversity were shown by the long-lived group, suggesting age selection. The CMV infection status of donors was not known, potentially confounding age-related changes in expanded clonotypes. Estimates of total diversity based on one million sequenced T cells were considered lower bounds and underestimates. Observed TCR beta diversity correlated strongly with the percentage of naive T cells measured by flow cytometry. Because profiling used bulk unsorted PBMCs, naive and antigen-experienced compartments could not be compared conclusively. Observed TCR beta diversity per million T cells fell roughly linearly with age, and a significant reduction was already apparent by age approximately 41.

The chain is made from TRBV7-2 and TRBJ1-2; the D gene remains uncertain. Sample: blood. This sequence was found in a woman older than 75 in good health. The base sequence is TGTGCCAGCAGCTTTCCACAGCTCTATGGCTACACCTTC. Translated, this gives CASSFPQLYGYTF.